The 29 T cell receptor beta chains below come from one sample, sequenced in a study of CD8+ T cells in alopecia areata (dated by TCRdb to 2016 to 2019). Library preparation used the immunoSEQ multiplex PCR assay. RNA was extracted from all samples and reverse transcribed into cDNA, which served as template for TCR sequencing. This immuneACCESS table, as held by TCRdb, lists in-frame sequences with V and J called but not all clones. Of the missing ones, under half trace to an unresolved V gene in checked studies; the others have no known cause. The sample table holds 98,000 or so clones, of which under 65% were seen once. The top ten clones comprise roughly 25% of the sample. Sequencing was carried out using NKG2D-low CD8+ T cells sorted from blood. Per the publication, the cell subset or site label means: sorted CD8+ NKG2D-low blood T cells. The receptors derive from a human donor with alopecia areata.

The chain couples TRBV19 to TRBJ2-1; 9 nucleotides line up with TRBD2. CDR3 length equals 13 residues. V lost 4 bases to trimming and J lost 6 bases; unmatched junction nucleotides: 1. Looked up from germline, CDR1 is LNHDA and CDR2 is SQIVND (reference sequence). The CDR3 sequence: CASSTTSGNEQFF. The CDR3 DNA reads TGTGCCAGTAGTACGACTAGCGGCAATGAGCAGTTCTTC.

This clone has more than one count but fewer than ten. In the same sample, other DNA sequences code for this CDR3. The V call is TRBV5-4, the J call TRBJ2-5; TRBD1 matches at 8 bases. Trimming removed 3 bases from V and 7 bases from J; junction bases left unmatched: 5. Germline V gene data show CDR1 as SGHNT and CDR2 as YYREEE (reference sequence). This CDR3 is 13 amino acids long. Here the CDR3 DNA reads TGTGCCAGCAGCTGGGGACAGGACCGGACCCAGTACTTC. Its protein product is CASSWGQDRTQYF.

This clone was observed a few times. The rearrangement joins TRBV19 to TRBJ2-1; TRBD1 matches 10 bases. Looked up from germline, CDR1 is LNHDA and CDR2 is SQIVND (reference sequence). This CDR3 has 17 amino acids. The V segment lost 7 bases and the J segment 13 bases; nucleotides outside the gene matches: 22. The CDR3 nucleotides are TGTGCCAGTAAGGAACACCCACGGGACAGGGGTTTAAGTAAACAGTTCTTC. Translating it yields CASKEHPRDRGLSKQFF.

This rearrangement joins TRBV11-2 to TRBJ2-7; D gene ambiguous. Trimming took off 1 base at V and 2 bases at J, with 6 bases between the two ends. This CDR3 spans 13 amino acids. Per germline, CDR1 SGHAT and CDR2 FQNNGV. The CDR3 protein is CASSLGTTYEQYF. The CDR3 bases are TGTGCCAGCAGCTTAGGAACTACCTACGAGCAGTACTTC.

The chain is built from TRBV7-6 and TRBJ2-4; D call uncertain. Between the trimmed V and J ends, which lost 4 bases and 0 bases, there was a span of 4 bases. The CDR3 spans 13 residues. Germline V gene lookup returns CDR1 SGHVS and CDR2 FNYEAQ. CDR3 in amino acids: CASSSKAKNIQYF. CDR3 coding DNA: TGTGCCAGCAGCTCTAAAGCCAAAAACATTCAGTACTTC.

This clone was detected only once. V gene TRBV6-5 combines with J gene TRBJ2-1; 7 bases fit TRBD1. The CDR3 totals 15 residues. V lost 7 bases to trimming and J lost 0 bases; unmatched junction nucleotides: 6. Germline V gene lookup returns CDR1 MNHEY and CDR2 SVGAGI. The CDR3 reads CASMTGPSSYNEQFF. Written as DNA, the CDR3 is TGTGCCAGCATGACAGGGCCGAGCTCCTACAATGAGCAGTTCTTC.

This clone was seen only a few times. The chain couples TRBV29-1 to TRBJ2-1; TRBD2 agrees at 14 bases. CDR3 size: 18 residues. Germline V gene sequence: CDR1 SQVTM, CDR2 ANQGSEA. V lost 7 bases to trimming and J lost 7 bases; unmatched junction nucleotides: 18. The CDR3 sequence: CSGAGTSGRTFSGNEQFF. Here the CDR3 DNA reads TGCAGCGGTGCCGGGACTAGCGGGAGAACATTTTCTGGGAATGAGCAGTTCTTC.

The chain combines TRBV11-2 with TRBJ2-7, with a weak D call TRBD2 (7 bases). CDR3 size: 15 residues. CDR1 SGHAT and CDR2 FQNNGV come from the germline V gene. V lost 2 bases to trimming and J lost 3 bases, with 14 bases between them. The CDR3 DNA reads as TGTGCCAGCAGCTTAAGCCGGGGGGCTTACTACGAGCAGTACTTC. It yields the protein CASSLSRGAYYEQYF.

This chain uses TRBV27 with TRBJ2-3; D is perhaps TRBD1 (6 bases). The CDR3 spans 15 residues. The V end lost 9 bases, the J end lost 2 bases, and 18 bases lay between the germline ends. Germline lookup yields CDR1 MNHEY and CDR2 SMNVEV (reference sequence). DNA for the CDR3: TGTGCCAGATTACAGGGAGAACCTTTCACAGATACGCAGTATTTT. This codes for CARLQGEPFTDTQYF.

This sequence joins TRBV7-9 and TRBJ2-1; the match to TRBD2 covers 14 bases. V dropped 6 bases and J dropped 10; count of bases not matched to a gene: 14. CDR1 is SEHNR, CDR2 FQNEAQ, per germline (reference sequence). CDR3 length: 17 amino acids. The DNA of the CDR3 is TGTGCCAGCAGAGGGACTAGCGGGAGTTTTCCCTCTAGGGAGCAGTTCTTC. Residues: CASRGTSGSFPSREQFF.

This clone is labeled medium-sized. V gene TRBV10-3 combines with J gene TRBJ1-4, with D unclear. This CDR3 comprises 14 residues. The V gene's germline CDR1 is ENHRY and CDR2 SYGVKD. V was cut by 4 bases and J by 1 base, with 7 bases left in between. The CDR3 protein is CAISGSGTNEKLFF. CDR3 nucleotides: TGTGCCATCAGTGGGTCAGGAACTAATGAAAAACTGTTTTTT.

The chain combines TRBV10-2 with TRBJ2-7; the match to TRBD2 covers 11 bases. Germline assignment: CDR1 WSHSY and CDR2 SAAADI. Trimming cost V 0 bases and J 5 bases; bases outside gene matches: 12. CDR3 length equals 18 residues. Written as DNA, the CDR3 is TGCGCCAGCAGTGAGTCATCACTAGCGGGAGTTGCGTGGGACGAGCAGTACTTC. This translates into CASSESSLAGVAWDEQYF.

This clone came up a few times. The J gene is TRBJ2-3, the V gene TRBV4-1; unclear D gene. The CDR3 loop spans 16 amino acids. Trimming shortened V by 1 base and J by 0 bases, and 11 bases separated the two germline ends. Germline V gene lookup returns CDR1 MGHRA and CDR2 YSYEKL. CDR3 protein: CASSQVKERSTDTQYF. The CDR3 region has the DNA TGCGCCAGCAGCCAAGTCAAGGAACGTAGCACAGATACGCAGTATTTT.

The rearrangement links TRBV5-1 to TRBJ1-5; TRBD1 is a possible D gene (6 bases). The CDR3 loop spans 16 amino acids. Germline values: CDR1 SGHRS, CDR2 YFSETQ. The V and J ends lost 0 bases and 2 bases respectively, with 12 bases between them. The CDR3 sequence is CASSLAGGPGNQPQHF. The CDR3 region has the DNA TGCGCCAGCAGCTTGGCGGGGGGGCCAGGCAATCAGCCCCAGCATTTT.

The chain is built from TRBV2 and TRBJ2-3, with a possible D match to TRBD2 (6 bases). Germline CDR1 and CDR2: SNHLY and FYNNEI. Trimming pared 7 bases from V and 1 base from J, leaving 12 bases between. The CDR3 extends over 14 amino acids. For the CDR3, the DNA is TGTGCCAGCAACGGGGGTTGGGGCACAGATACGCAGTATTTT. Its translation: CASNGGWGTDTQYF.

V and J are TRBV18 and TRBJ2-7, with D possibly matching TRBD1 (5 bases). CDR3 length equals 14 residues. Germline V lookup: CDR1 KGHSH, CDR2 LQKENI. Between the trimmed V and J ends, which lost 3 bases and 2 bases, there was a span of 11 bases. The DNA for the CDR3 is TGTGCCAGCTCACCCGTGAACAGGACCTACGAGCAGTACTTC. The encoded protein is CASSPVNRTYEQYF. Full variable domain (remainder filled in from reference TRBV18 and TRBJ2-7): NAGVMQNPRHLVRRRGQEARLRCSPMKGHSHVYWYRQLPEEGLKFMVYLQKENIIDESGMPKERFSAEFPKEGPSILRIQQVVRGDSAAYFCASSPVNRTYEQYFGPGTRLTVT.

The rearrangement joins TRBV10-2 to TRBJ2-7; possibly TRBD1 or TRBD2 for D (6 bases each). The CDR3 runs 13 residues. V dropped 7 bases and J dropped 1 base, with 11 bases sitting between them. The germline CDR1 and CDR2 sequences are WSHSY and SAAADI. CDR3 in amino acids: CASNGGQSYEQYF. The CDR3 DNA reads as TGCGCCAGCAACGGGGGCCAGTCCTACGAGCAGTACTTC.

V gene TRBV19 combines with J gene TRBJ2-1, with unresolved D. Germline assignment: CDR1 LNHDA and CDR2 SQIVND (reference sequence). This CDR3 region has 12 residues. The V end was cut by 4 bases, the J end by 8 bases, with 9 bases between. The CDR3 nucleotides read TGTGCCAGTAGTAGGTCTGTCCATGAGCAGTTCTTC. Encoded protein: CASSRSVHEQFF.

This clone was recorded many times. The chain's CDR3 is CASSQLKTGEKETQYF. CDR3 sequence (DNA): TGCGCCAGCAGTCAACTGAAGACTGGGGAGAAAGAGACCCAGTACTTC. V is TRBV23-1 and J is TRBJ2-5; a weak D match, TRBD2 (5 bases). TRBV23-1 is an ORF; its function is uncertain. V lost 2 bases to trimming and J lost 3 bases, with 16 bases between them. The CDR3 spans 16 residues.

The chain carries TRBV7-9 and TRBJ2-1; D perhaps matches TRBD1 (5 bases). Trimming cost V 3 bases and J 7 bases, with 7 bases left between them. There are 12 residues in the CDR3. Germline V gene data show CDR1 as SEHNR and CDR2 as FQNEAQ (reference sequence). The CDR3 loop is CASSLSGNEQFF. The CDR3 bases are TGTGCCAGCAGCTTGTCAGGGAATGAGCAGTTCTTC.

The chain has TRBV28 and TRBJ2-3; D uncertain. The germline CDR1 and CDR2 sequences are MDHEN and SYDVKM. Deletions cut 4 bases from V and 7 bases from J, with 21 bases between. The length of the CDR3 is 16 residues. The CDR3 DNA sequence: TGTGCCAGCAGTTCCCTCGGGCAGATAATACGATATACGCAGTATTTT. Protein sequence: CASSSLGQIIRYTQYF.

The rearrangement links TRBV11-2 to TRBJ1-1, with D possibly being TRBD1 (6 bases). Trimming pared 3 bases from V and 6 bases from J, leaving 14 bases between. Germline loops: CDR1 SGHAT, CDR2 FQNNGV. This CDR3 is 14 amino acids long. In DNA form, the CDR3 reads TGTGCCAGCAGCTTGACAGGTCTGAGCGCTGAAGCTTTCTTT. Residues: CASSLTGLSAEAFF.

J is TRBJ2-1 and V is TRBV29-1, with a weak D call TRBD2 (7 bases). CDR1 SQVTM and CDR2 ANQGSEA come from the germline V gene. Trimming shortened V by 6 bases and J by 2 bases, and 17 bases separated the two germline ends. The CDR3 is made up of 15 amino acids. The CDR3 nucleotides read TGCAGCGTGGGGGCCGGGGGGCGCCCCTACAATGAGCAGTTCTTC. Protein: CSVGAGGRPYNEQFF.

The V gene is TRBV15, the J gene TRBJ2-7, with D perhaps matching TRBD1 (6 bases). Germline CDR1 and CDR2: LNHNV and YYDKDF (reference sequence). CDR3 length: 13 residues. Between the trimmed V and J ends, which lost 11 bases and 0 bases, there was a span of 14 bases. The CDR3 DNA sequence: TGTGCCTCGAAAGGGGGTAGCTCCTACGAGCAGTACTTC. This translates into CASKGGSSYEQYF.

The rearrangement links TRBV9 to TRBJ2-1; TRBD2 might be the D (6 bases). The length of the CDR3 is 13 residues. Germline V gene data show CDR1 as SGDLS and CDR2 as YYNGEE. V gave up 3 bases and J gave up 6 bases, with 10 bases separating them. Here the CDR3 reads CASSGREFNEQFF. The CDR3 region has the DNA TGTGCCAGCAGCGGCCGGGAGTTCAATGAGCAGTTCTTC.

The CDR3 region is CASSVVLTDTQYF. In DNA, the CDR3 is TGTGCCAGCAGTGTGGTCCTCACAGATACGCAGTATTTT. This chain joins TRBV6-1 and TRBJ2-3; D gene uncertain. CDR3 length: 13 residues. V gave up 4 bases and J gave up 2 bases, with 7 bases separating them. Germline CDR1 MNHNS, CDR2 SASEGT.

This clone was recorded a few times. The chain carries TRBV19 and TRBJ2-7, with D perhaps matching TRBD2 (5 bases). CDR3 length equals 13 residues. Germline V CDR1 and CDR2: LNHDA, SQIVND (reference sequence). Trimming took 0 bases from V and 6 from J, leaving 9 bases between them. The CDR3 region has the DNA TGTGCCAGTAGTATAGATGGCACTAGCGAGCAGTACTTC. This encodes CASSIDGTSEQYF.

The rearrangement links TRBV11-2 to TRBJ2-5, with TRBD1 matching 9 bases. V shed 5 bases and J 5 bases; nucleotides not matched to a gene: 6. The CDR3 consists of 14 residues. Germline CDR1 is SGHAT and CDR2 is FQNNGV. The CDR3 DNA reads TGTGCCAGCAGCGGACAGGGGAGGTGGGAGACCCAGTACTTC. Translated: CASSGQGRWETQYF.

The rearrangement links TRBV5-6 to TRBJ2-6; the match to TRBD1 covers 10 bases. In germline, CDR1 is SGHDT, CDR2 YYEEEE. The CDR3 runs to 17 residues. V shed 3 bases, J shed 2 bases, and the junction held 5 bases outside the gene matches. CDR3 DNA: TGTGCCAGCAGCTCCTTGGACAGGGGGGCTGGGGCCAACGTCCTGACTTTC. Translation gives CASSSLDRGAGANVLTF.